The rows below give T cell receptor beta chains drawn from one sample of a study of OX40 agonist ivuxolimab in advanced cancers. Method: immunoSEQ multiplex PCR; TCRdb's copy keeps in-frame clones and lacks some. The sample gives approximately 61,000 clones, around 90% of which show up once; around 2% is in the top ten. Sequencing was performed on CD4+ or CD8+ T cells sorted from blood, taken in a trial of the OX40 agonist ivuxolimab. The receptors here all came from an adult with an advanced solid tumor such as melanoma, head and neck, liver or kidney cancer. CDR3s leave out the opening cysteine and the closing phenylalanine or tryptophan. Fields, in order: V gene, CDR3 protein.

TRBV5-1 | ASSLGLADTQY
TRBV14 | ASSQSSAPTQY
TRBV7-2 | ASSYDRGPGNTIY
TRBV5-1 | ASSLDGTLRGNEQF
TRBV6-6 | ASTPDRVEQY
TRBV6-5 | ASRETGVHGNTIY
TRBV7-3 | ASSLFSRDTLGEQF
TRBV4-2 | ASSQVGSSGETQY
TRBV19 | ASSISQGSYGYT
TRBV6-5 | ASSRLDRSGEAF
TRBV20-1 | SAQADEQF
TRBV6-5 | ASSSRQVYNSPLH
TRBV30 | AWSLDRGRTEAF
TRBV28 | ASSLFGTGDPYEQY
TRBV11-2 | ASSFQGANEKLF
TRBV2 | ASNLGQADLSYT
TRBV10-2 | ASSGAPGQGMSTGELF
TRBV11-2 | ASSPGRNTGELF
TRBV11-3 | ASSLKGQWNEQY
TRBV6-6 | ASSYSLAYTGELF
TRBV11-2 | ASSLDSTSGSSTDTQY
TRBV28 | ASSSRREQY
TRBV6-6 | ASSYGGRQYGYT
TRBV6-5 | ASRSTGSVTEAF
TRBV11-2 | ASSLGAGGGQPQH
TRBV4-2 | ASSQDEADTQY
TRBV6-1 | ASSEGPAGTYEQY
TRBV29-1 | SVGLGIMARQETQY
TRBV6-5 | ASGTGQNTIY
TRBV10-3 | AISDLETQY
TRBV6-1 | ASSEGRNRGIEKLF
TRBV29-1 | SVGHMGETQY
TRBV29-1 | SADRGQGDTQY
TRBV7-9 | ASSPSGRLGEQY
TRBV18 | ASSPSQGDNYGYT
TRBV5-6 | ASSLVASYEQY
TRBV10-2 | ATSGQGASADTQY
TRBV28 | ASSLGRTGYTQPQH
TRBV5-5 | ASSLATGSYEQY
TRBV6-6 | ASSEVRNTGELF
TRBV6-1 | ASSEYSNQPQH
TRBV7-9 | AGGAGEETQY